A single sample gave rise to the 32 T cell receptor beta chains below, sequenced in a study of blood T cell repertoires in COVID-19. Sequencing used immunoSEQ multiplex PCR; TCRdb keeps in-frame clones, though not all of them. The sample contains more than 150,000 clones, around four fifths of which appear only once. The sequencing sample was made of peripheral blood. These receptors were taken from a woman aged 25-40 years with acute or convalescent COVID-19.

CDR3 in DNA: TGTGCCAGCACACAGGGAAATCAGCCCCAGCATTTT. It is translated as CASTQGNQPQHF. V gene TRBV28 combines with J gene TRBJ1-5, with a tentative D call TRBD1 (6 bases). The V end lost 7 bases, the J end lost 4 bases, and 8 bases lay between the germline ends. There are 12 residues in the CDR3. Germline V gene data show CDR1 as MDHEN and CDR2 as SYDVKM.

The chain has TRBV7-9 and TRBJ1-3, with 9 bases aligning to TRBD1. Germline V lookup: CDR1 SEHNR, CDR2 FQNEAQ (reference sequence). Unmatched junction bases numbered 3, after V lost 7 bases and J lost 2 bases. The CDR3 is 14 amino acids. The CDR3 nucleotides read TGTGCCAGCATTCGGACAGGGGCTGGAAACACCATATATTTT. This encodes CASIRTGAGNTIYF.

V and J are TRBV6-5 and TRBJ2-2; TRBD2 agrees at 11 bases. Germline V gives CDR1 MNHEY, CDR2 SVGAGI. The CDR3 is 14 residues long. Trimming removed 7 bases from V and 6 bases from J; junction bases left unmatched: 4. The CDR3 loop reads CASNLAGGSGELFF. The CDR3, as DNA: TGTGCCAGCAATCTAGCGGGAGGTTCCGGGGAGCTGTTTTTT.

The chain employs TRBV30 and TRBJ1-2; D not resolved. Germline-derived CDR1 and CDR2 are GTSNPN and SVGIG (reference sequence). CDR3 length: 12 residues. V lost 5 bases and J 2 bases, leaving 9 bases between the germline ends. CDR3 DNA: TGTGCCTGGGACGCGACAAACTATGGCTACACCTTC. Translating it yields CAWDATNYGYTF.

J is TRBJ2-4 and V is TRBV4-3; maybe TRBD2 (5 bases). Deletions cut 4 bases from V and 2 bases from J, with 18 bases between. The CDR3 runs 17 residues. Germline V lookup: CDR1 LGHNA, CDR2 YSLEER. The CDR3 DNA follows: TGCGCCAGCAGCCTAGACCCCAGCGGCGGCCCCAAAAACATTCAGTACTTC. It translates to CASSLDPSGGPKNIQYF.

V usage is TRBV28 and J usage is TRBJ1-1; D gene unclear. The CDR3 consists of 11 residues. The germline V gene encodes CDR1 MDHEN and CDR2 SYDVKM. V was shortened by 6 bases and J by 3 bases, with 5 bases between the two germline ends. CDR3: CASRSYTEAFF. The CDR3 DNA follows: TGTGCCAGCAGGTCCTACACTGAAGCTTTCTTT.

The gene calls are TRBV28 and TRBJ1-2; 7 nucleotides line up with TRBD1. This CDR3 has 15 residues. Germline lookup yields CDR1 MDHEN and CDR2 SYDVKM. V was pared by 6 bases and J by 2 bases, with 9 bases of the junction left unmatched. The CDR3 DNA reads as TGTGCCAGCAGCCTGGAAACACAGGGGAACTATGGCTACACCTTC. It translates to CASSLETQGNYGYTF.

The chain couples TRBV29-1 to TRBJ1-1; a weak D match, TRBD1 (5 bases). The CDR3 extends over 14 amino acids. CDR1 is SQVTM, CDR2 ANQGSEA, per germline. Deletions cut 6 bases from V and 4 bases from J, with 18 bases between. This chain's CDR3 is CSVVRGGRSTEAFF. In DNA, the CDR3 is TGCAGCGTAGTGAGGGGAGGGCGCAGCACTGAAGCTTTCTTT.

This clone was recorded only once. The rearrangement links TRBV18 to TRBJ2-7; 10 positions agree with TRBD1. V lost 4 bases, J lost 3 bases, and 6 bases stayed unmatched. Germline loops: CDR1 KGHSH, CDR2 LQKENI. This CDR3 comprises 15 residues. CDR3 protein: CASSRRQGAGYEQYF. The CDR3 coding sequence is TGTGCCAGCTCACGCCGACAGGGGGCTGGCTACGAGCAGTACTTC.

V and J are TRBV27 and TRBJ1-3; D remains unclear. This CDR3 has 13 amino acids. Deletions cut 5 bases from V and 4 bases from J, with 9 bases between. CDR1 is MNHEY and CDR2 is SMNVEV in the germline V gene (reference sequence). The CDR3, as DNA: TGTGCCAGCAGTAAACCGGGGGGAAACACCATATATTTT. Amino acid sequence: CASSKPGGNTIYF.

This chain connects TRBV4-2 to TRBJ1-2, with 8 bases aligning to TRBD1. The V segment lost 4 bases and the J segment 3 bases; nucleotides outside the gene matches: 7. The germline gives CDR1 LGHNA, CDR2 YNFKEQ. CDR3 length: 15 residues. CDR3 sequence reads: CASSRSTGGDYGYTF. CDR3 in DNA: TGTGCCAGCAGCCGCAGTACAGGGGGAGACTATGGCTACACCTTC.

The chain joins TRBV27 to TRBJ2-1, with D perhaps matching TRBD2 (5 bases). The CDR3 totals 15 residues. Germline V CDR1 and CDR2: MNHEY, SMNVEV (reference sequence). V lost 1 base to trimming and J lost 1 base, with 8 bases between them. The CDR3, as DNA: TGTGCCAGCAGTTTATTTAGGACTTCCTACAATGAGCAGTTCTTC. Residues: CASSLFRTSYNEQFF.

V and J are TRBV6-1 and TRBJ1-1; D ambiguous. The CDR3 is made up of 15 amino acids. With 0 bases removed from V and 0 bases from J, the gap between germline ends came to 8 bases. Germline assignment: CDR1 MNHNS and CDR2 SASEGT. CDR3: CASSEASKLNTEAFF. The DNA of the CDR3 is TGTGCCAGCAGTGAAGCTTCAAAATTGAACACTGAAGCTTTCTTT.

The V call is TRBV7-2, the J call TRBJ2-7; 10 nucleotides match TRBD1. Germline loops: CDR1 SGHTA, CDR2 FQGNSA. Trimming removed 4 bases from V and 0 bases from J; junction bases left unmatched: 6. The length of the CDR3 is 16 residues. In DNA form, the CDR3 reads TGTGCCAGCAGCTCCCGGGACAGGGGCGCCTCCTACGAGCAGTACTTC. Translated, it gives CASSSRDRGASYEQYF.

V is TRBV7-3 and J is TRBJ2-1; 10 bases align to TRBD2. This CDR3 comprises 15 residues. Germline V gives CDR1 SGHTA, CDR2 FQGTGA. V shed 2 bases, J shed 5 bases, and the junction held 3 bases outside the gene matches. As DNA, the CDR3 is TGTGCCAGCAGCTTACTAGCGGGGGCGAACAATGAGCAGTTCTTC. Its translation: CASSLLAGANNEQFF. The whole variable domain, remainder taken from reference TRBV7-3 and TRBJ2-1, is GAGVSQTPSNKVTEKGKYVELRCDPISGHTALYWYRQSLGQGPEFLIYFQGTGAADDSGLPNDRFFAVRPEGSVSTLKIQRTERGDSAVYLCASSLLAGANNEQFFGPGTRLTVL.

The genes are TRBV6-4 and TRBJ2-3, with D possibly being TRBD2 (6 bases). V was clipped by 4 bases and J by 3 bases, with 11 bases between them. CDR1 MRHNA and CDR2 SNTAGT come from the germline V gene. CDR3 length equals 14 residues. Here the CDR3 reads CASSASDGTDTQYF. CDR3 nucleotides: TGTGCCAGCAGTGCTAGCGATGGGACAGATACGCAGTATTTT.

The V gene is TRBV10-3, the J gene TRBJ1-2; a weak D match, TRBD1 (5 bases). Germline V gene data show CDR1 as ENHRY and CDR2 as SYGVKD. CDR3 length: 14 amino acids. The V end was cut by 2 bases, the J end by 2 bases, with 9 bases between. CDR3: CAISEPRANYGYTF. The CDR3 DNA sequence: TGTGCCATCAGTGAGCCCAGGGCCAACTATGGCTACACCTTC.

The genes are TRBV7-9 and TRBJ1-5; D is unresolved. From germline, CDR1 is SEHNR and CDR2 FQNEAQ (reference sequence). V gave up 8 bases and J gave up 2 bases, with 22 bases separating them. The CDR3 extends over 17 amino acids. CDR3 nucleotides: TGTGCCAGCGGTTCCGCCGGGGTAGGAGTGGGCAATCAGCCCCAGCATTTT. As protein: CASGSAGVGVGNQPQHF.

In its sample, this clone was seen once. The chain carries TRBV9 and TRBJ2-1; D may be TRBD2 (7 bases). The CDR3 loop spans 14 amino acids. The ends were cut back, 0 bases at V and 10 bases at J, with 14 bases in the middle. The germline gives CDR1 SGDLS, CDR2 YYNGEE. The DNA of the CDR3 is TGTGCCAGCAGCGTAGTTTCGCGGGGGCAGGAGCAGTTCTTC. Its protein is CASSVVSRGQEQFF.

This rearrangement joins TRBV3-1 (or the pseudogene TRBV3-2) to TRBJ2-5; TRBD1 aligns across 12 bases. Germline lookup yields CDR1 LGHDT and CDR2 YNNKEL (reference sequence). The J segment lost 4 bases and the V segment lost 9 bases, leaving 18 bases of the junction unmatched. This CDR3 has 18 residues. In nucleotides, the CDR3 is TGTGCCAGTCTTGTATCGGGACAGGGGGCTTCCTCCCCAGAGACCCAGTACTTC. Its translation is CASLVSGQGASSPETQYF.

This chain joins TRBV11-2 and TRBJ2-7; 7 bases are shared with TRBD1. The V gene end was trimmed by 2 bases and the J gene end by 2 bases; junction bases not matched to a gene: 9. Germline V CDR1 and CDR2: SGHAT, FQNNGV. The CDR3 length is 16 residues. The CDR3 loop is CASSLLARQGAYEQYF. The CDR3 DNA reads as TGTGCCAGCAGCTTATTGGCACGGCAGGGGGCCTACGAGCAGTACTTC.

CDR3 DNA: TGTGCCAGTAGTTCTACCCCCTCGGTGGCTTTAGCAGCATCTGGAAACACCATATATTTT. Translating it yields CASSSTPSVALAASGNTIYF. V is TRBV19 and J is TRBJ1-3; D gene uncertain. With 5 bases removed from V and 1 base from J, the gap between germline ends came to 27 bases. Germline CDR1 reads LNHDA; CDR2 reads SQIVND (reference sequence). The CDR3 is 20 amino acids.

V gene TRBV7-2 combines with J gene TRBJ1-5; TRBD1 matches 9 bases. Germline CDR1 is SGHTA and CDR2 is FQGNSA. The CDR3 runs to 14 residues. Trimming cost V 5 bases and J 7 bases; bases outside gene matches: 6. The DNA for the CDR3 is TGTGCCAGCAGCCTTAGACAGGGGGGACAGCCCCAGCATTTT. It encodes CASSLRQGGQPQHF.

The sample holds one count of this clone. The chain links TRBV7-9 to TRBJ2-1; a possible D gene is TRBD2 (7 bases). There are 16 residues in the CDR3. Trimming removed 5 bases from V and 8 bases from J, with 22 bases in between. Germline CDR1 reads SEHNR; CDR2 reads FQNEAQ (reference sequence). The CDR3 DNA follows: TGTGCCAGCAGCACCGGGTTCCGGGGGGCTATCGATGAGCAGTTCTTC. This codes for CASSTGFRGAIDEQFF.

The chain combines TRBV28 with TRBJ1-1; TRBD1 is a possible D gene (6 bases). V was cut by 5 bases and J by 4 bases, with 17 bases left in between. Germline V gene data show CDR1 as MDHEN and CDR2 as SYDVKM. The CDR3 sequence is 15 residues long. CDR3: CASSRGGARSTEAFF. CDR3 nucleotides: TGTGCCAGCAGTAGGGGGGGCGCAAGGAGCACTGAAGCTTTCTTT.

This clone showed up just a few times. The chain combines TRBV28 with TRBJ2-1; D possibly corresponds to TRBD2 (6 bases). Per the germline V gene, CDR1 is MDHEN and CDR2 is SYDVKM. The CDR3 contains 15 residues. The V gene lost 6 bases and the J gene lost 11 bases, with 23 bases spanning the gap. The CDR3 spells CASSFWQRRERKQFF. The DNA of the CDR3 is TGTGCCAGCAGCTTTTGGCAGCGGAGGGAGCGCAAGCAGTTCTTC.

This clone was seen once. The chain combines TRBV4-1 with TRBJ2-1, with 9 bases that match TRBD2. There are 14 residues in the CDR3. V was clipped by 0 bases and J by 9 bases; unmatched bases: 3. Germline assignment: CDR1 MGHRA and CDR2 YSYEKL. CDR3 DNA: TGCGCCAGCAGCCAAGACGCGGGGGGGGGTGAGCAGTTCTTC. Translation: CASSQDAGGGEQFF.

This chain links TRBV25-1 with TRBJ1-1; D possibly corresponds to TRBD1 (5 bases). The germline CDR1 and CDR2 sequences are MGHDK and SYGVNS. V dropped 3 bases and J dropped 1 base, with 9 bases sitting between them. The CDR3 contains 14 residues. Here the CDR3 reads CASSELGQNTEAFF. CDR3 coding DNA: TGTGCCAGCAGTGAGCTAGGACAGAACACTGAAGCTTTCTTT.

The chain has TRBV5-6 and TRBJ1-3; D unresolved. Trimming removed 1 base from V and 2 bases from J, with 7 bases in between. The length of the CDR3 is 14 residues. Germline CDR1 and CDR2: SGHDT and YYEEEE. The CDR3, as DNA: TGTGCCAGCAGCTTGAACTTACCTGGAAACACCATATATTTT. Its translation is CASSLNLPGNTIYF.

This rearrangement joins TRBV5-4 to TRBJ2-5; 16 bases are shared with TRBD2. Germline V lookup: CDR1 SGHNT, CDR2 YYREEE (reference sequence). The CDR3 totals 16 residues. The V segment lost 4 bases and the J segment 2 bases; nucleotides outside the gene matches: 2. The CDR3 here is CASSVGLAGGQETQYF. In DNA, the CDR3 is TGTGCCAGCAGCGTGGGACTAGCGGGGGGGCAAGAGACCCAGTACTTC. Complete variable domain (other parts from reference TRBV5-4 and TRBJ2-5): ETGVTQSPTHLIKTRGQQVTLRCSSQSGHNTVSWYQQALGQGPQFIFQYYREEENGRGNFPPRFSGLQFPNYSSELNVNALELDDSALYLCASSVGLAGGQETQYFGPGTRLLVL.

V usage is TRBV2 and J usage is TRBJ1-4, with D tentatively TRBD1 (5 bases). In germline, CDR1 is SNHLY, CDR2 FYNNEI. The CDR3 has 16 amino acids. Trimming removed 5 bases at V and 3 bases at J, with 16 bases between. DNA for the CDR3: TGTGCCAGCAGTCTAGTCCCGACAGAACCTAATGAAAAACTGTTTTTT. Translating it yields CASSLVPTEPNEKLFF.

The rearrangement joins TRBV29-1 to TRBJ2-7; unclear D gene. This CDR3 is built from 13 residues. The germline V gene has CDR1 SQVTM and CDR2 ANQGSEA. Between the trimmed V and J ends, which lost 4 bases and 3 bases, there was a span of 13 bases. CDR3 amino acids: CSVGDSGLYEQYF. DNA for the CDR3: TGCAGCGTTGGAGACTCAGGTCTCTACGAGCAGTACTTC.